This TCR beta chain came from a study of CD8 T cells in Susac syndrome. Study observations and caveats: Only a relatively small number of individuals were included in the TCR sequencing and HLA analysis.

The CDR3 totals 14 residues. V was pared by 7 bases and J by 4 bases, with 8 bases of the junction left unmatched. The multiple sclerosis control group was made up of treatment-naive patients with stable or active relapsing-remitting disease. With random hexamers, about 0.45 to 1 ug RNA was reverse transcribed. An immunoSEQ multiplex PCR generated amplified TCR beta CDR3 products spanning 54 Vbeta and 13 Jbeta. TCRdb independently ran MiXCR on the immunoSEQ multiplex PCR reads; one entry per CDR3 protein. The profile shows some 300,000 distinct CDR3 sequences, around 89% of them singletons. In regard to this clonotype: What it binds is not known.

The clonotype comes from a human donor with multiple sclerosis. The sequencing sample was made of CD8+ T cells from PBMCs. The chain combines TRBV12-3 or TRBV12-4 with TRBJ2-3; TRBD1 aligns across 7 bases. CDR3 sequence: CASTHRGTSDTQYF. The CDR3 region has the DNA TGTGCCAGCACGCACAGGGGAACATCAGATACGCAGTATTTT.